The 7 T cell receptor beta chains reported below all come from one sample, sequenced in a study of follicular helper T cells after annual influenza vaccination. Time point defined: 2014-2015 season, 7 days after vaccination. This table comes from immunoSEQ multiplex PCR, and its TCRdb copy is limited to in-frame clones, with some not included. This sample has some 1,300 clones; around 68% occur once, and the top ten carry 5.1%. The sequencing used CXCR5+ CD38+ circulating T follicular helper cells from blood, collected 7 days after influenza vaccination. Subset in this sample: circulating Tfh, non-naive CD4+CXCR5+PD-1+ (ICOS+CD38+ or ICOS-CD38-). These receptors were obtained from an adult who received the influenza vaccine.

This sequence joins TRBV28 and TRBJ2-7; TRBD2 matches 7 bases. CDR1 and CDR2 from the germline V gene are MDHEN and SYDVKM. The CDR3 extends over 14 amino acids. Trimming cost V 8 bases and J 2 bases; bases outside gene matches: 9. CDR3 DNA sequence: TGTGCCAGCCTAGGCGGGAGTCCCCCCTACGAGCAGTACTTC. Residues: CASLGGSPPYEQYF. The whole variable domain, filled in from reference TRBV28 and TRBJ2-7, reads DVKVTQSSRYLVKRTGEKVFLECVQDMDHENMFWYRQDPGLGLRLIYFSYDVKMKEKGDIPEGYSVSREKKERFSLILESASTNQTSMYLCASLGGSPPYEQYFGPGTRLTVT.

This rearrangement joins TRBV13 to TRBJ2-3; D uncertain. The V and J ends lost 3 bases and 8 bases respectively, with 6 bases between them. This CDR3 is built from 11 residues. Germline CDR1 PRHDT, CDR2 FYEKMQ (reference sequence). In nucleotides, the CDR3 is TGTGCCAGCAGCTTGAGAGCTACGCAGTATTTT. It encodes CASSLRATQYF.

The genes are TRBV28 and TRBJ1-3; D gene unclear. The CDR3 extends over 14 amino acids. With 3 bases removed from V and 0 bases from J, the gap between germline ends came to 6 bases. Germline V lookup: CDR1 MDHEN, CDR2 SYDVKM. The CDR3 DNA follows: TGTGCCAGCAGTTTCTCCAACTCTGGAAACACCATATATTTT. Encoded protein: CASSFSNSGNTIYF.

J is TRBJ2-7 and V is TRBV7-2, with 9 bases fitting TRBD1. Germline CDR1 reads SGHTA; CDR2 reads FQGNSA. V shed 3 bases and J 4 bases; nucleotides not matched to a gene: 4. The CDR3 contains 14 residues. This CDR3 reads CASSFGTGSYEQYF. The CDR3 DNA reads as TGTGCCAGCAGCTTTGGGACAGGGTCTTACGAGCAGTACTTC. Filled out from reference TRBV7-2 and TRBJ2-7, the complete variable domain reads GAGVSQSPSNKVTEKGKDVELRCDPISGHTALYWYRQSLGQGLEFLIYFQGNSAPDKSGLPSDRFSAERTGGSVSTLTIQRTQQEDSAVYLCASSFGTGSYEQYFGPGTRLTVT.

Sample share makes this clone large. V gene TRBV28 combines with J gene TRBJ2-7; 11 bases align to TRBD1. The CDR3 contains 15 residues. V shed 9 bases, J shed 3 bases, and the junction held 10 bases outside the gene matches. Germline V gene data show CDR1 as MDHEN and CDR2 as SYDVKM. This CDR3 is CASLTSGQGVYEQYF. CDR3 coding DNA: TGTGCCAGTTTAACATCGGGACAGGGGGTCTACGAGCAGTACTTC.

The genes are TRBV5-6 and TRBJ2-3; perhaps TRBD1 as D (6 bases). Deletions cut 0 bases from V and 3 bases from J, with 14 bases between. CDR1 SGHDT and CDR2 YYEEEE come from the germline V gene. This CDR3 contains 16 residues. CDR3 DNA sequence: TGTGCCAGCAGCTTGGTCCCAGGGGCCTTTACAGATACGCAGTATTTT. Translated: CASSLVPGAFTDTQYF.

J is TRBJ2-5 and V is TRBV6-6, with 8 bases aligning to TRBD2. The trim removed 9 bases at V and 3 bases at J, leaving 12 bases unmatched. Germline V gene lookup returns CDR1 MNHNY and CDR2 SVGAGI (reference sequence). The CDR3 loop spans 15 amino acids. In DNA, the CDR3 is TGTGCCAGTTTTTACGGGGGAGCGGGAGAAGAGACCCAGTACTTC. It translates to CASFYGGAGEETQYF.